Listed below are T cell receptor beta chains from one sample, sequenced in a study of shared clonotypes between healthy human individuals. Using immunoSEQ multiplex PCR, the repertoire was profiled, and TCRdb retains in-frame clones only, with some absent. This repertoire shows about half a million clones, 81% found once; its top ten account for about an eighth. The sequenced sample consisted of PBMCs. These receptor sequences come from a woman between 40 and 55 years old in good health. Some clones in this sample may be carry-over from other donors' samples. Each CDR3 is given with its conserved first and last residue. The D gene is left open where the match is weak. Part of the rows lack a size; the others show once, few, many or a class for expanded clones.

NA	TRBJ1-5	TRBV19	NA	CASSIYGPLSNQPQHF	TGTGCCAGTAGTATATACGGGCCCCTTTCGAATCAGCCCCAGCATTTT
NA	TRBJ1-1	TRBV30	NA	CAWRETMNTEAFF	TGTGCCTGGAGAGAGACCATGAACACTGAAGCTTTCTTT
NA	TRBJ2-5	TRBV9	TRBD2	CASSVGGTSETQYF	TGTGCCAGCAGCGTTGGAGGGACTAGCGAGACCCAGTACTTC
few	TRBJ2-1	TRBV27	NA	CASVRLQGGNEQFF	TGTGCCAGCGTACGTCTGCAGGGCGGCAATGAGCAGTTCTTC
NA	TRBJ2-1	TRBV6-4	NA	CASSDGLASSYNEQFF	TGTGCCAGCAGTGACGGGCTAGCGAGCTCCTACAATGAGCAGTTCTTC
NA	TRBJ2-5	TRBV19	TRBD2	CASSIVAGGIVETQYF	TGTGCCAGTAGTATAGTTGCGGGAGGAATTGTGGAGACCCAGTACTTC
NA	TRBJ2-1	TRBV25-1	NA	CASSVQGPGYGEQFF	TGTGCCAGCAGTGTACAGGGTCCGGGCTATGGTGAGCAGTTCTTC
once	TRBJ2-3	TRBV29-1	TRBD2	CSVDSGRTTDTQYF	TGCAGCGTTGATAGCGGGAGGACCACAGATACGCAGTATTTT
once	TRBJ2-7	TRBV7-9	NA	CASSLSYEQYF	TGTGCCAGCAGCCTTAGTTACGAGCAGTACTTC
NA	TRBJ2-5	TRBV7-7	NA	CASSSRAMGTQYF	TGTGCTAGCAGCTCCCGGGCCATGGGGACCCAGTACTTC
many	TRBJ1-1	TRBV30	NA	CAWRDSPAGTEAFF	TGTGCCTGGAGGGACTCGCCGGCGGGCACTGAAGCTTTCTTT